These 3 T cell receptor beta chains came from one sample sequenced in a study of blood T cells in healthy people across ages. A second PCR, run for roughly 7 to 11 cycles, used a sample-barcoded 5' primer plus a J-beta primer mix. Each CDR3 protein is one row after TCRdb ran MiXCR on the 5' RACE reads. The data contain more than 750,000 distinct CDR3 sequences, 29% of them singletons. Separately, the same data were catalogued under a study of T cells of mothers and their children.

What was sequenced was blood. These receptors came from a woman in her 40s in good health.

This sequence joins TRBV7-9 and TRBJ1-4, with a possible D match to TRBD1 (5 bases). The V end lost 0 bases, the J end lost 8 bases, and 16 bases lay between the germline ends. Germline V lookup: CDR1 SEHNR, CDR2 FQNEAQ (reference sequence). The CDR3 extends over 16 amino acids. The CDR3 sequence: CASSLAFTQGSEKLFF. CDR3 in DNA: TGTGCCAGCAGCTTAGCCTTTACGCAGGGCAGCGAAAAACTGTTTTTT.

The sample holds many counts of this clonotype. The J gene is TRBJ1-2, the V gene TRBV9, with D unresolved. Trimming pared 1 base from V and 5 bases from J, leaving 15 bases between. Germline CDR1 SGDLS, CDR2 YYNGEE. The CDR3 covers 15 residues. CDR3 in DNA: TGTGCCAGCAGCGTAACGGTGGGTTCGGAATATGGCTACACCTTC. This gives the protein CASSVTVGSEYGYTF.

V and J are TRBV12-3 or TRBV12-4 and TRBJ2-6; D tentatively reads TRBD1 or TRBD2 (5 bases each). V lost 7 bases, J lost 2 bases, and 15 bases lay in between. The length of the CDR3 is 16 residues. The CDR3 loop is CASIQNGGAGANVLTF. In DNA form, the CDR3 reads TGTGCCAGCATCCAAAATGGGGGTGCTGGGGCCAACGTCCTGACTTTC.